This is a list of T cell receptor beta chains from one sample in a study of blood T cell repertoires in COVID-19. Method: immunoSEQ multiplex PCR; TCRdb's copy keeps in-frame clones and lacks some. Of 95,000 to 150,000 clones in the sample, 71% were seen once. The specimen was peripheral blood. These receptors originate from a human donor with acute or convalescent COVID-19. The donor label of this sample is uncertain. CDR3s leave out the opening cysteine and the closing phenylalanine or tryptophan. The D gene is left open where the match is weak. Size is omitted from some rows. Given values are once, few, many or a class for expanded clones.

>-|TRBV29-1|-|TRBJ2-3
SARQGTDTQY
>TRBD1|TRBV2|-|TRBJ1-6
ASKPGQTNSPLH
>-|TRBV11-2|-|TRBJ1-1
ASSLYSYTEAF
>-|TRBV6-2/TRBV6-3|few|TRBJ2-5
ASSSPFGGVQETQY
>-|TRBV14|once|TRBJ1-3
ASSQSRGGNTIY
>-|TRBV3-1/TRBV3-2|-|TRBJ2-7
ASSRTIFPYEQY
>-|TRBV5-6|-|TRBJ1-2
ASSLDRFQSGYT
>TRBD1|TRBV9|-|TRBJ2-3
ASSVDRGGTQY
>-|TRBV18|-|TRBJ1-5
ASSPVGGDSNQPQH
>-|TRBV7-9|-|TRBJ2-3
ASSQETQDTQY
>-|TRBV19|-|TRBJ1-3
ASATGNSGNTIY
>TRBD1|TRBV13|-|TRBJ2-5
ASTQIGQEETQY
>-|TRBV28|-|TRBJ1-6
ATVGSSYNSPLH
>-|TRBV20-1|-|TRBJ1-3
SASTGVSGNTIY
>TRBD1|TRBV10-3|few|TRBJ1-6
AISRDRGDSPLH
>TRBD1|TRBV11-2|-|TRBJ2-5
ASSFSRLQGPQETQY
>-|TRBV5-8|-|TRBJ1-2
ASSLRDTYGVYGYT
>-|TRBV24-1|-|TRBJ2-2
ATSPVETGNTGELF
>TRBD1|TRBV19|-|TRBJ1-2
ASTRGGQNYGYT
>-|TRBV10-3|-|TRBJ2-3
AISQDGGADTQY
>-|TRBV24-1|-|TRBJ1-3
ATCGTGDDSGNTIY
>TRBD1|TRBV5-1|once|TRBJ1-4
ASSARDRGREKLF
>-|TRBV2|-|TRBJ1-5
ASSEMGVEPQH
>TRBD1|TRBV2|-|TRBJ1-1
AGSGGAGTEAF
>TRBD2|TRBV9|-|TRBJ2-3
ASSVTGLAGSGDTQY
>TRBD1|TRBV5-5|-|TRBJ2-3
ASSFGQGGTDTQY
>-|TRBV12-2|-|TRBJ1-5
ASRPPTRQGIINSNQPQH
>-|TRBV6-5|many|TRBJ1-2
ASRPNLRGFDGYT
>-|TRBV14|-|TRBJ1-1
ASSQGGYTEAF
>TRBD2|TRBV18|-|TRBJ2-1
ASSRAGTISVNEQF
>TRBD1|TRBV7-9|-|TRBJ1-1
ASSMDRGVMNTEAF
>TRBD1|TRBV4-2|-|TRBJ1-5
ASSRDRGSNQPQH
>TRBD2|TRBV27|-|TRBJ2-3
ASSSLAGGRDTQY
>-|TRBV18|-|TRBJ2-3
ASSPPGASTDTQY
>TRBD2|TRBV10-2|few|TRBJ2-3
ASKTSGGDTQY
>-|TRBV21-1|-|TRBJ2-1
ASSTRSSGGPHNEQF
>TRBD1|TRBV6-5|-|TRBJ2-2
ATATGGETGELF
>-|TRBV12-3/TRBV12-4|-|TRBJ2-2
ASRQGNTGELF
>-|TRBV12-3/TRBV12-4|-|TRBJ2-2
ASSSTGELF
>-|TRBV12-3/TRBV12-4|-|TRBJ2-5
ASSPQETQY
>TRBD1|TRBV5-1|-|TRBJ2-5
ASSYRDRQETQY
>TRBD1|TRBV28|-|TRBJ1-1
ASTLRTGGLNTEAF
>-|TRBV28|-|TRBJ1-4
ASNQNDGGEKLF
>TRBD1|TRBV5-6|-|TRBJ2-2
ASSRWTGRNTGELF
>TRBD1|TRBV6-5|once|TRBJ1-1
ANATGVDDTEAF
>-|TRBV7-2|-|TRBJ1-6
ASSLAVRGSSYNSPLH